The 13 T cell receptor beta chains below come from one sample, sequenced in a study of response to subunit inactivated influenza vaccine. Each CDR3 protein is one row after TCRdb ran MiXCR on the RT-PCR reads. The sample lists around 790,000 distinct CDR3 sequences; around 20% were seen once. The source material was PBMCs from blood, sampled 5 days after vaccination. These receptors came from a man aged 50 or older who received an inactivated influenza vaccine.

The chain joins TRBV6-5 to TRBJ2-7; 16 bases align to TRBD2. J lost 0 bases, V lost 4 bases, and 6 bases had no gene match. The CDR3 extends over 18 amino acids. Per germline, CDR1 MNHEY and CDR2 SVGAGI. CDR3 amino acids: CASSSIGTSGRGSYEQYF. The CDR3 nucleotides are TGTGCCAGCAGTTCCATCGGGACTAGCGGGAGGGGCTCCTACGAGCAGTACTTC.

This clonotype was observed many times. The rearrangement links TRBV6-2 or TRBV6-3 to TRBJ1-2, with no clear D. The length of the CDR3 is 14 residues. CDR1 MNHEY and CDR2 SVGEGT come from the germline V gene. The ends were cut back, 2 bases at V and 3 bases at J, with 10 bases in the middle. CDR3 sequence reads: CASSYATFDYGYTF. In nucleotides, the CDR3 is TGTGCCAGCAGTTACGCGACCTTTGACTATGGCTACACCTTC.

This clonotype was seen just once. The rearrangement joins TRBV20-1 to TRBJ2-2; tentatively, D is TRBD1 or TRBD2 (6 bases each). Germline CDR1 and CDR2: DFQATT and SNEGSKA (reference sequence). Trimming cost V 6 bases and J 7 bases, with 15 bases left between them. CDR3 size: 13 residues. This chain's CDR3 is CSAQGGPRGELFF. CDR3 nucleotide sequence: TGCAGTGCGCAAGGGGGGCCCCGCGGGGAGCTGTTTTTT.

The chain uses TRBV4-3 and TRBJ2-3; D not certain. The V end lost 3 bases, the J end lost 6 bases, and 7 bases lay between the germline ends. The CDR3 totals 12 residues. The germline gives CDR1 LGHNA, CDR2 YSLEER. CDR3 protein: CASSHSRDTQYF. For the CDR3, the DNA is TGCGCCAGCAGCCACTCTAGGGATACGCAGTATTTT.

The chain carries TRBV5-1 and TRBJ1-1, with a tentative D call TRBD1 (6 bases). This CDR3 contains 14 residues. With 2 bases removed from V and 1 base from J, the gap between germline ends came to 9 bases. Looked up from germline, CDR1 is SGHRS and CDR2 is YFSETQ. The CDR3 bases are TGCGCCAGCAGCTTAAAGGGGGGGAACACTGAAGCTTTCTTT. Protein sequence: CASSLKGGNTEAFF. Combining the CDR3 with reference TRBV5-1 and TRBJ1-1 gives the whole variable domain KAGVTQTPRYLIKTRGQQVTLSCSPISGHRSVSWYQQTPGQGLQFLFEYFSETQRNKGNFPGRFSGRQFSNSRSEMNVSTLELGDSALYLCASSLKGGNTEAFFGQGTRLTVV.

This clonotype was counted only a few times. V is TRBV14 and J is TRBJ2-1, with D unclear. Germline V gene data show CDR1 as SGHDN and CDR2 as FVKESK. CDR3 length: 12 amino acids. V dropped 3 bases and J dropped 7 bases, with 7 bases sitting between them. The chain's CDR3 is CASSQWMNEQFF. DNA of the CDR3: TGTGCCAGCAGCCAGTGGATGAATGAGCAGTTCTTC.

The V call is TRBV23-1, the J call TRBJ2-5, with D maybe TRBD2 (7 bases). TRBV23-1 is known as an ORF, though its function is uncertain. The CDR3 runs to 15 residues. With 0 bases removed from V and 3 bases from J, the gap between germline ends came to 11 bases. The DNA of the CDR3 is TGCGCCAGCAGTCAATCGGGGGGGCTTAAAGAGACCCAGTACTTC. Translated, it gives CASSQSGGLKETQYF.

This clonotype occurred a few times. The CDR3 loop reads CASSPDRTLDNSPLHF. The CDR3 DNA reads TGTGCCAGCAGCCCAGATCGGACACTCGATAATTCACCCCTCCACTTT. V gene TRBV5-5 combines with J gene TRBJ1-6; D is possibly TRBD1 (5 bases). The CDR3 length is 16 residues. The germline CDR1 and CDR2 sequences are SGHKS and YYEKEE (reference sequence). The germline V and J ends were trimmed by 4 bases and 5 bases, with 16 bases remaining between them.

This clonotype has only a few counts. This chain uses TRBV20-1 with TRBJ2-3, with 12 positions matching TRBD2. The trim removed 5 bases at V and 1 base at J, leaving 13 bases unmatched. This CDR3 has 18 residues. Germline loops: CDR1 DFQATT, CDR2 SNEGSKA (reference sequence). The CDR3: CSASLRLAGDMGTDTQYF. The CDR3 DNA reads TGCAGTGCTTCTTTGAGACTAGCGGGAGATATGGGCACAGATACGCAGTATTTT.

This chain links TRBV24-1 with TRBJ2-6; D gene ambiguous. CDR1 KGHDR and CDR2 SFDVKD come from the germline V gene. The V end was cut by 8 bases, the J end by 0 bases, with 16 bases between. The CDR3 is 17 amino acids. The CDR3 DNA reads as TGTGCCACCATACAAATGGGTCAGCGCTCTGGGGCCAACGTCCTGACTTTC. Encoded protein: CATIQMGQRSGANVLTF.

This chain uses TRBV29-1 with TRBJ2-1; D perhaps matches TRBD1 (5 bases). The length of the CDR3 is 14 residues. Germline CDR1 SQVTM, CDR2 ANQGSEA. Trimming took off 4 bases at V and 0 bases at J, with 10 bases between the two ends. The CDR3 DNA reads TGCAGCGTTGCGCGACAGAGCTCCTACAATGAGCAGTTCTTC. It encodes CSVARQSSYNEQFF.

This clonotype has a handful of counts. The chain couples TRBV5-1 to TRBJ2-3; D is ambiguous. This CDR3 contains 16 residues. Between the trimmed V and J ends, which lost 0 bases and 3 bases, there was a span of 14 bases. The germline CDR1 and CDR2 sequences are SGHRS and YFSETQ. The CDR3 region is CASSLDPPVGTDTQYF. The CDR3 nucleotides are TGCGCCAGCAGCTTGGATCCCCCGGTAGGGACAGATACGCAGTATTTT.

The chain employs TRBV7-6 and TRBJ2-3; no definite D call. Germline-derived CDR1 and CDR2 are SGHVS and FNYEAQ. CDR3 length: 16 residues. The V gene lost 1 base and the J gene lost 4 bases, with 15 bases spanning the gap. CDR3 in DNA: TGTGCCAGCAGCTTAGGGTCCCCTAATAGGGCAGATACGCAGTATTTT. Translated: CASSLGSPNRADTQYF.